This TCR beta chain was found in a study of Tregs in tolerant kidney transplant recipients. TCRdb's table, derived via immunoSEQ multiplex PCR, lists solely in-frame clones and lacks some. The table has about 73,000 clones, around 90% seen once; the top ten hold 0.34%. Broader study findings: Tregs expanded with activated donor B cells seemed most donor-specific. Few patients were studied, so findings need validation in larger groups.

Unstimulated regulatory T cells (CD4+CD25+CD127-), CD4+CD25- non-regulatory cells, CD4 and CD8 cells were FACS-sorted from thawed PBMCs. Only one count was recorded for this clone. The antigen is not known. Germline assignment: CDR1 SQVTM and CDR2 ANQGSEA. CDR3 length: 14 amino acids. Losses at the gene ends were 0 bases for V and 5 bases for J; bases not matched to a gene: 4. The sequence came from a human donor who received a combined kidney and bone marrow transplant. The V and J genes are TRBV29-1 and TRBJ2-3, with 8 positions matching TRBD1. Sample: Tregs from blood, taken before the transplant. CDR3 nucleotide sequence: TGCAGCGTTGAAGAGCAGGGGGCGATAGATACGCAGTATTTT. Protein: CSVEEQGAIDTQYF.